This T cell receptor (beta chain) is drawn from a study of blood T cells in healthy people across ages. A second PCR, run for about 6 to 12 cycles, used a sample-barcoded 5' primer plus a J-beta primer mix. TCRdb fed the 5' RACE reads into MiXCR, producing one record per CDR3 protein. The table lists 850,000 to 1,300,000 distinct CDR3 sequences, 35% to 50% of them singletons, with around 18% in the top ten. This CDR3 spans 15 amino acids. Germline V gene sequence: CDR1 DFQATT, CDR2 SNEGSKA (reference sequence). The V end was cut by 0 bases, the J end by 4 bases, with 13 bases between. This rearrangement joins TRBV20-1 to TRBJ2-1; D is possibly TRBD1 (6 bases). The receptor comes from a woman aged 60 to 75 in good health. The source material was blood. The CDR3 sequence: CSARDFRGRYNEQFF. CDR3 DNA sequence: TGCAGTGCTAGAGATTTCAGGGGACGGTACAATGAGCAGTTCTTC.